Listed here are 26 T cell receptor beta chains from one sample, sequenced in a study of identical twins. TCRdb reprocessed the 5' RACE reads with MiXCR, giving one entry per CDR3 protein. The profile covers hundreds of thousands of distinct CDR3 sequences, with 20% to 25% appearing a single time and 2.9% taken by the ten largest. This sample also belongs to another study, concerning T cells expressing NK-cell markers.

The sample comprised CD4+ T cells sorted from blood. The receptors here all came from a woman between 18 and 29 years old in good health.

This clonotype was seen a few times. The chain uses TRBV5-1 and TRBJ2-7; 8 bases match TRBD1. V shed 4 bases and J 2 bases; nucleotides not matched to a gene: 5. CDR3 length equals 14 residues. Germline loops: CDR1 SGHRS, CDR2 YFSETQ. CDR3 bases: TGCGCCAGCAGCGTAGGGGACAGGCCCTACGAGCAGTACTTC. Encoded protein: CASSVGDRPYEQYF.

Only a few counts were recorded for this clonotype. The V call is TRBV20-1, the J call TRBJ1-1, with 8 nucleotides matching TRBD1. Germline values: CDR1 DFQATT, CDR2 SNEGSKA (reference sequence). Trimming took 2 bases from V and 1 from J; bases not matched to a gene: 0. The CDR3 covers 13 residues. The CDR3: CSARQGANTEAFF. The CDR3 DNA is TGCAGTGCTAGACAGGGGGCGAACACTGAAGCTTTCTTT.

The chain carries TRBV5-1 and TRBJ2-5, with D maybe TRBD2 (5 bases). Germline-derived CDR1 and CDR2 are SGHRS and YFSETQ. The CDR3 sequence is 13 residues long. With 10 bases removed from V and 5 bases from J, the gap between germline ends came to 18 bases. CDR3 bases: TGCGCCTCCTCCCAACGCCCGGGGGAGACCCAGTACTTC. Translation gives CASSQRPGETQYF.

The CDR3 region has the DNA TGCGCCAGCAGCCAAGATCTCCACTCCTACGAGCAGTACTTC. It codes for CASSQDLHSYEQYF. The chain uses TRBV4-1 and TRBJ2-7; D uncertain. Germline V gives CDR1 MGHRA, CDR2 YSYEKL. This CDR3 comprises 14 residues. Trimming removed 0 bases from V and 0 bases from J, with 6 bases in between.

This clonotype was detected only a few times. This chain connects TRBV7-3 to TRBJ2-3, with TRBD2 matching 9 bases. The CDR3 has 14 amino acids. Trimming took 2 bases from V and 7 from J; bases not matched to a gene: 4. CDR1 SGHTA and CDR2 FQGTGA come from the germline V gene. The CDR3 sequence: CASSLGRGGNTQYF. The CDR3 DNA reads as TGTGCCAGCAGCTTAGGGCGGGGGGGCAATACGCAGTATTTT.

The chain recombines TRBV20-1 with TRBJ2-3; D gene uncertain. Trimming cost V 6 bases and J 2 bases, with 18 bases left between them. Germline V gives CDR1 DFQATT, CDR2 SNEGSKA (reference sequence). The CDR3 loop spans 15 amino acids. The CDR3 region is CSAEDRGRVTDTQYF. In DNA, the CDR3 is TGCAGTGCCGAGGATAGAGGACGCGTCACAGATACGCAGTATTTT.

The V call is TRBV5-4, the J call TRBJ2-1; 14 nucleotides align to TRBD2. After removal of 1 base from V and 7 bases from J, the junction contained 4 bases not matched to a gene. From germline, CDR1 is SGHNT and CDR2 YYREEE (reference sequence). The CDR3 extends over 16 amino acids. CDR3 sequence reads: CASSLYRLAGGNEQFF. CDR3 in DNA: TGTGCCAGCAGCTTGTATCGACTAGCGGGGGGGAATGAGCAGTTCTTC.

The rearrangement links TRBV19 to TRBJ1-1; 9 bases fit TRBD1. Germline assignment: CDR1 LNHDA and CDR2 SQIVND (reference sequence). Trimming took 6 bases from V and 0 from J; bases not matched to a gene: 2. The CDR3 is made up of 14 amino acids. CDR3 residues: CASRGQGLNTEAFF. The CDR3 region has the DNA TGTGCCAGTAGAGGACAGGGGTTGAACACTGAAGCTTTCTTT.

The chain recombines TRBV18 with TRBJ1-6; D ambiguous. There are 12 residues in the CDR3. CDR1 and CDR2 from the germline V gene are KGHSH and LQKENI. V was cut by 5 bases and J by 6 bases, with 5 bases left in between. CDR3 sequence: CASSTANSPLHF. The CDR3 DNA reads TGTGCCAGCTCAACAGCTAATTCACCCCTCCACTTT.

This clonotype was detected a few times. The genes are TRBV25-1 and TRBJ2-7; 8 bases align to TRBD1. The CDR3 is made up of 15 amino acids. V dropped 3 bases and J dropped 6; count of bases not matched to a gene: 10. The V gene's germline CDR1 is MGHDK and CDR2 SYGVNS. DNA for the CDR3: TGTGCCAGCAGTGACAGGGGGCGCGCGGCTCTCGAGCAGTACTTC. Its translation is CASSDRGRAALEQYF.

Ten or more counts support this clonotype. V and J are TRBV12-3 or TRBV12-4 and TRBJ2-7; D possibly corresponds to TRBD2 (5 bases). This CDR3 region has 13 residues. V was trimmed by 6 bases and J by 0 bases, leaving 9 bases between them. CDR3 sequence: CASREGSSYEQYF. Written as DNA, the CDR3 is TGTGCCAGCAGGGAAGGGAGCTCCTACGAGCAGTACTTC.

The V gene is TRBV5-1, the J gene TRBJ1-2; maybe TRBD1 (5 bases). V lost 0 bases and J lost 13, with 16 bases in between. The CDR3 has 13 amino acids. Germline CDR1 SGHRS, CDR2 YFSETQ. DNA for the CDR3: TGCGCCAGCAGCTTGGCCGGGGCCGGCGAGATCACCTTC. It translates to CASSLAGAGEITF.

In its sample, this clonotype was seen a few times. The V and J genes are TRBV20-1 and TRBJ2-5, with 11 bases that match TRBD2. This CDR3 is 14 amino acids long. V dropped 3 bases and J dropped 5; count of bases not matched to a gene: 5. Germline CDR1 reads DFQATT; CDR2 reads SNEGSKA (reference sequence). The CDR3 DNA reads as TGCAGTGCTAGTCTTCCTAGCGGGAGGGAGACCCAGTACTTC. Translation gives CSASLPSGRETQYF.

The CDR3 DNA follows: TGTGCCAGCAGCTTCTCCACGAGCTCCTACGAGCAGTACTTC. It yields the protein CASSFSTSSYEQYF. The V gene is TRBV7-9, the J gene TRBJ2-7; D is unresolved. The germline V and J ends were trimmed by 3 bases and 0 bases, with 9 bases remaining between them. This CDR3 spans 14 amino acids. Germline V CDR1 and CDR2: SEHNR, FQNEAQ (reference sequence).

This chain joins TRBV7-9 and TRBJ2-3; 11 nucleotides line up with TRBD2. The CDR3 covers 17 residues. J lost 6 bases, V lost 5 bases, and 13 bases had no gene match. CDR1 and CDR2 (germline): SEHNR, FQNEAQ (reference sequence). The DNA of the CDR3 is TGTGCCAGCAGCACCAAAGGCCTAGCGGGGGGAACCGATACGCAGTATTTT. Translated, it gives CASSTKGLAGGTDTQYF.

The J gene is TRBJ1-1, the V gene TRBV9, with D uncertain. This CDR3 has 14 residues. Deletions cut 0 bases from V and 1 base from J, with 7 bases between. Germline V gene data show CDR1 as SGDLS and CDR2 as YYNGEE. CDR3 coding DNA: TGTGCCAGCAGCGTAGTTACAGCGAACACTGAAGCTTTCTTT. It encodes CASSVVTANTEAFF.

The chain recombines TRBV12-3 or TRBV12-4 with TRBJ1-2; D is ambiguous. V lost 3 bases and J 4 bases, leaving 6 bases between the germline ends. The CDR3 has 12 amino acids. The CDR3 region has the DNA TGTGCCAGCAGTTTCAGCATCTATGGCTACACCTTC. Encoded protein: CASSFSIYGYTF.

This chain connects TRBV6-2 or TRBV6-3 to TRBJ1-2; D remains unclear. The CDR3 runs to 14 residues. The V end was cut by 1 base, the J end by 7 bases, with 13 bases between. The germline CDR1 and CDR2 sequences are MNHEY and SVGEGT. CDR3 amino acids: CASSYWKGSRGYTF. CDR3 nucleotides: TGTGCCAGCAGTTACTGGAAAGGGAGCCGTGGCTACACCTTC.

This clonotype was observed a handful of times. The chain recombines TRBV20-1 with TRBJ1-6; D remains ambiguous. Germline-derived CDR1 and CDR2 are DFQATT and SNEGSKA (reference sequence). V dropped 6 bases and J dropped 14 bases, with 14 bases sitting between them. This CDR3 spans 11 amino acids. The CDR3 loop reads CSARTRGALHF. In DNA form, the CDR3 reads TGCAGTGCCCGGACTCGGGGAGCCCTCCACTTT.

CDR3: CASSPGWGAARKPQHF. Written as DNA, the CDR3 is TGTGCCAGCAGCCCGGGGTGGGGGGCCGCAAGAAAGCCCCAGCATTTT. This chain joins TRBV5-8 and TRBJ1-5, with D maybe TRBD1 (6 bases). Germline CDR1 reads SGHTS; CDR2 reads YDEGEE. V shed 4 bases and J shed 8 bases, with 22 bases lying between them. CDR3 size: 16 residues.

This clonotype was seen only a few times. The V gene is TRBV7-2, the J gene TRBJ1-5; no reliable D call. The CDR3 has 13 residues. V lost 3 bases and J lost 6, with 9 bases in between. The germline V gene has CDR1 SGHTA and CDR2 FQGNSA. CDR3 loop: CASSFEFLQPQHF. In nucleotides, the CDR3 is TGTGCCAGCAGCTTTGAGTTCCTTCAGCCCCAGCATTTT.

The CDR3: CASSERQIANYGYTF. The CDR3 DNA sequence: TGTGCCAGCAGTGAAAGACAGATAGCTAACTATGGCTACACCTTC. The chain combines TRBV2 with TRBJ1-2; D may be TRBD1 (5 bases). V was pared by 2 bases and J by 0 bases, with 10 bases between. The length of the CDR3 is 15 residues. Germline CDR1 is SNHLY and CDR2 is FYNNEI. The full variable domain, rest sourced from reference TRBV2 and TRBJ1-2, is EPEVTQTPSHQVTQMGQEVILRCVPISNHLYFYWYRQILGQKVEFLVSFYNNEISEKSEIFDDQFSVERPDGSNFTLKIRSTKLEDSAMYFCASSERQIANYGYTFGSGTRLTVV.

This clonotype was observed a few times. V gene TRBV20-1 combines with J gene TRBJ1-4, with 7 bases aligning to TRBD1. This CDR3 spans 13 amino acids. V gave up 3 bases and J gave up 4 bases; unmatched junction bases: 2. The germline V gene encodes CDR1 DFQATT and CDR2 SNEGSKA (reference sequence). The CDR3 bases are TGCAGTGCTAGGGACAGGAGTAATGAAAAACTGTTTTTT. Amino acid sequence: CSARDRSNEKLFF.

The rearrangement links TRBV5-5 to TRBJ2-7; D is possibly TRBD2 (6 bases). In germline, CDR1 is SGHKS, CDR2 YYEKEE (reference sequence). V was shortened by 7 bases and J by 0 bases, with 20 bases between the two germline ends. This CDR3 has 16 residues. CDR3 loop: CASLKPGSQSSYEQYF. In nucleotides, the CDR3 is TGTGCCAGCCTAAAACCCGGGAGCCAAAGCTCCTACGAGCAGTACTTC.

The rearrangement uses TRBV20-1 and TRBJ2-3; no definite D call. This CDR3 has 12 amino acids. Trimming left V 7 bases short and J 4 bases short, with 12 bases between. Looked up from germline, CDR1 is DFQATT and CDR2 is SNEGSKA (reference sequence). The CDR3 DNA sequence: TGCAGTGTAGGCGGTGGCTCAGATACGCAGTATTTT. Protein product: CSVGGGSDTQYF.

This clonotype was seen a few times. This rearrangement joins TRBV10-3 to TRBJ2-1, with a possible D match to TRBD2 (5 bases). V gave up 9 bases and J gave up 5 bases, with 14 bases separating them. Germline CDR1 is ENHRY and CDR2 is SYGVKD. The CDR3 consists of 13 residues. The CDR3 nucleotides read TGTGCCATTCGCCCTTCGGAGGACAATGAGCAGTTCTTC. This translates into CAIRPSEDNEQFF.